These 30 T cell receptor beta chains were sequenced from one sample in a study of beta chain features in type 1 diabetes. Expressed TCRB transcripts were sequenced because the isolated RNA had all been reverse transcribed beforehand. Measured with immunoSEQ multiplex PCR; TCRdb has only the in-frame clones, and not every one. The data show under 800,000 clones, less than 20% seen once. The material sequenced was naive CD4+ T cells from blood. The source of these receptors is a man aged 18 to 35 in good health.

This clone has a handful of counts. The chain recombines TRBV7-7 with TRBJ2-5; 8 bases match TRBD1. CDR1 is SSHAT, CDR2 FNYEAQ, per germline (reference sequence). The trim removed 1 base at V and 4 bases at J, leaving 5 bases unmatched. The CDR3 has 15 residues. CDR3 amino acids: CASSLGGRGPETQYF. The CDR3 coding sequence is TGTGCCAGCAGCTTAGGCGGCAGGGGGCCAGAGACCCAGTACTTC.

The V and J genes are TRBV6-5 and TRBJ2-7; 10 positions match TRBD1. This CDR3 has 14 residues. Germline lookup yields CDR1 MNHEY and CDR2 SVGAGI. Trimming removed 7 bases from V and 2 bases from J; junction bases left unmatched: 5. CDR3 sequence (DNA): TGTGCCAGCACCCGGGACAGGGGACCCTACGAGCAGTACTTC. This encodes CASTRDRGPYEQYF.

The chain joins TRBV7-9 to TRBJ2-1, with 10 nucleotides matching TRBD1. V was clipped by 5 bases and J by 0 bases; unmatched bases: 1. Germline V lookup: CDR1 SEHNR, CDR2 FQNEAQ (reference sequence). The CDR3 runs 15 residues. CDR3 DNA sequence: TGTGCCAGCAGCCGGACAGGGGGCTCCTACAATGAGCAGTTCTTC. Translated: CASSRTGGSYNEQFF. Filled out from reference TRBV7-9 and TRBJ2-1, the complete variable domain reads DTGVSQNPRHKITKRGQNVTFRCDPISEHNRLYWYRQTLGQGPEFLTYFQNEAQLEKSRLLSDRFSAERPKGSFSTLEIQRTEQGDSAMYLCASSRTGGSYNEQFFGPGTRLTVL.

V is TRBV21-1 and J is TRBJ1-5; no DNA check was done on the table's D call, TRBD1. TRBV21-1 is shown as a pseudogene. The CDR3 runs 17 residues. CDR3 sequence: CASSKGGTGGMNQPQHF. CDR3 nucleotide sequence: TGTGCCAGCAGCAAAGGAGGGACAGGGGGCATGAATCAGCCCCAGCATTTT.

This clone was counted between two and nine times. The sample contains more than one DNA sequence encoding this CDR3. This chain links TRBV18 with TRBJ2-3; 7 nucleotides match TRBD1. Trimming cost V 3 bases and J 1 base; bases outside gene matches: 1. Germline V CDR1 and CDR2: KGHSH, LQKENI. This CDR3 has 14 residues. In DNA, the CDR3 is TGTGCCAGCTCACCCGACAGGGGCACAGATACGCAGTATTTT. It translates to CASSPDRGTDTQYF.

This clone was seen a handful of times. The chain links TRBV7-2 to TRBJ2-7; 7 bases align to TRBD2. The CDR3 sequence is 14 residues long. In germline, CDR1 is SGHTA, CDR2 FQGNSA. The J segment lost 2 bases and the V segment lost 3 bases, leaving 4 bases of the junction unmatched. The CDR3 spells CASSFPLATYEQYF. As DNA, the CDR3 is TGTGCCAGCAGCTTCCCACTAGCGACCTACGAGCAGTACTTC.

This clone was counted a few times. Other DNA sequences within the sample encode an identical CDR3. This chain links TRBV20-1 with TRBJ1-1; D not resolved. CDR3 length: 11 amino acids. Deletions cut 5 bases from V and 0 bases from J, with 4 bases between. Germline loops: CDR1 DFQATT, CDR2 SNEGSKA (reference sequence). The CDR3 DNA sequence: TGCAGTGCTGCAGTGAACACTGAAGCTTTCTTT. It encodes CSAAVNTEAFF.

The rearrangement uses TRBV5-4 and TRBJ1-1, with D unresolved. Trimming pared 3 bases from V and 3 bases from J, leaving 15 bases between. In germline, CDR1 is SGHNT, CDR2 YYREEE (reference sequence). This CDR3 is built from 15 residues. CDR3 amino acids: CASSSPSELHTEAFF. CDR3 DNA: TGTGCCAGCAGCTCTCCGTCAGAGCTTCACACTGAAGCTTTCTTT. The full variable domain, rest sourced from reference TRBV5-4 and TRBJ1-1, is ETGVTQSPTHLIKTRGQQVTLRCSSQSGHNTVSWYQQALGQGPQFIFQYYREEENGRGNFPPRFSGLQFPNYSSELNVNALELDDSALYLCASSSPSELHTEAFFGQGTRLTVV.

This clone occurred a few times. The chain joins TRBV18 to TRBJ2-3, with TRBD1 identical over 8 bases. Trimming cost V 3 bases and J 10 bases; bases outside gene matches: 3. There are 12 residues in the CDR3. Looked up from germline, CDR1 is KGHSH and CDR2 is LQKENI. Written as DNA, the CDR3 is TGTGCCAGCTCACCCCCGACAGGGGCGCAGTATTTT. The encoded protein is CASSPPTGAQYF.

This clone occurred a few times. The sample carries other DNA sequences with the same CDR3. The V gene is TRBV9, the J gene TRBJ2-2; D is undetermined. The germline CDR1 and CDR2 sequences are SGDLS and YYNGEE. This CDR3 is 15 amino acids long. The germline V and J ends were trimmed by 0 bases and 1 base, with 7 bases remaining between them. CDR3 sequence (DNA): TGTGCCAGCAGCGTAGTGCCAGGGAACACCGGGGAGCTGTTTTTT. This gives the protein CASSVVPGNTGELFF.

This clone appeared a few times. This chain joins TRBV28 and TRBJ2-3; a possible D gene is TRBD1 (6 bases). Per the germline V gene, CDR1 is MDHEN and CDR2 is SYDVKM. CDR3 length: 13 residues. Here the CDR3 DNA reads TGTGCGGCAGGGGATTCGGTGCGGAATACGCAGTATTTT. Protein: CAAGDSVRNTQYF. Supplemented by reference TRBV28 and TRBJ2-3, the full variable domain reads DVKVTQSSRYLVKRTGEKVFLECVQDMDHENMFWYRQDPGLGLRLIYFSYDVKMKEKGDIPEGYSVSREKKERFSLILESASTNQTSMYLCAAGDSVRNTQYFGPGTRLTVL.

The chain uses TRBV25-1 and TRBJ2-2, with TRBD2 matching over 10 bases. This CDR3 is 16 amino acids long. Germline-derived CDR1 and CDR2 are MGHDK and SYGVNS. Trimming at V came to 1 base and at J to 6 bases, leaving 5 bases not matched to a gene. As DNA, the CDR3 is TGTGCCAGCAGTGAATTGGGGCTAGCGGGAGCCGGGGAGCTGTTTTTT. Translating it yields CASSELGLAGAGELFF.

The chain links TRBV18 to TRBJ1-1; unclear D gene. The CDR3 length is 15 residues. Germline CDR1 reads KGHSH; CDR2 reads LQKENI. Between the trimmed V and J ends, which lost 3 bases and 2 bases, there was a span of 13 bases. CDR3 sequence: CASSPRQNSNTEAFF. The CDR3 bases are TGTGCCAGCTCACCTCGGCAGAACTCAAACACTGAAGCTTTCTTT.

V gene TRBV11-2 combines with J gene TRBJ2-2, with TRBD1 as a possible D gene (6 bases). From germline, CDR1 is SGHAT and CDR2 FQNNGV. CDR3 size: 14 residues. Trimming removed 5 bases from V and 6 bases from J, with 13 bases in between. The CDR3 loop is CASSPTKGAGELFF. CDR3 nucleotide sequence: TGTGCCAGCAGCCCGACCAAGGGGGCCGGGGAGCTGTTTTTT.

V is TRBV10-3 and J is TRBJ2-2; D is uncertain. Germline CDR1 reads ENHRY; CDR2 reads SYGVKD. V was trimmed by 10 bases and J by 9 bases, leaving 12 bases between them. The CDR3 has 11 amino acids. The CDR3 nucleotides are TGTGCCAGCACCGGAGCTCGGGAGCTGTTTTTT. This encodes CASTGARELFF.

This clone was observed a few times. The V call is TRBV28, the J call TRBJ1-4; no clear D gene. There are 11 residues in the CDR3. V shed 4 bases and J shed 12 bases, with 9 bases lying between them. Germline V gene data show CDR1 as MDHEN and CDR2 as SYDVKM. CDR3 protein: CASSYGVQLFF. CDR3 coding DNA: TGTGCCAGCAGTTACGGTGTGCAACTGTTTTTT. The entire variable domain, with the rest obtained from reference TRBV28 and TRBJ1-4, is as follows: DVKVTQSSRYLVKRTGEKVFLECVQDMDHENMFWYRQDPGLGLRLIYFSYDVKMKEKGDIPEGYSVSREKKERFSLILESASTNQTSMYLCASSYGVQLFFGSGTQLSVL.

Only a few counts were recorded for this clone. V gene TRBV27 combines with J gene TRBJ2-1; 8 nucleotides line up with TRBD2. In germline, CDR1 is MNHEY, CDR2 SMNVEV (reference sequence). The ends lost 4 bases at V and 10 bases at J; junction bases unmatched: 15. The length of the CDR3 is 16 residues. The CDR3 region has the DNA TGTGCCAGCAGTTCGCCTTCGGGGGGGCACATTAAAGAGCAGTTCTTC. This translates into CASSSPSGGHIKEQFF.

This chain connects TRBV5-6 to TRBJ1-5; 11 positions agree with TRBD1. The CDR3 loop spans 15 amino acids. Trimming took 3 bases from V and 7 from J; bases not matched to a gene: 6. CDR1 SGHDT and CDR2 YYEEEE come from the germline V gene. The CDR3 nucleotides read TGTGCCAGCAGCTCGGACAGGGGGCGACGACAGCCCCAGCATTTT. Its translation is CASSSDRGRRQPQHF.

This clone was seen a handful of times. This sequence joins TRBV5-4 and TRBJ1-2, with D perhaps matching TRBD1 (5 bases). The germline CDR1 and CDR2 sequences are SGHNT and YYREEE (reference sequence). Trimming took 4 bases from V and 3 from J, leaving 13 bases between them. The length of the CDR3 is 14 residues. CDR3 residues: CASSVGGTDYGYTF. For the CDR3, the DNA is TGTGCCAGCAGCGTGGGCGGGACCGACTATGGCTACACCTTC.

Concerning this clone: Compared with germline, one end of the junction differs, possibly owing to a read error. This chain joins TRBV7-7 and TRBJ1-5; D gene unclear. Germline V gene data show CDR1 as SSHAT and CDR2 as FNYEAQ (reference sequence). This CDR3 is built from 13 residues. CDR3 bases: TGTGCTAGCAGCCTGACTAGCAATCAGCCCCAGCATTTT. Translated: CASSLTSNQPQHF.

This clone was observed a few times. This sequence joins TRBV9 and TRBJ2-2, with D tentatively TRBD2 (5 bases). Trimming took off 0 bases at V and 4 bases at J, with 16 bases between the two ends. This CDR3 comprises 17 residues. Germline assignment: CDR1 SGDLS and CDR2 YYNGEE. DNA of the CDR3: TGTGCCAGCAGCGTAGCTGCGAGGGCGTTAGCCACCGGGGAGCTGTTTTTT. The encoded protein is CASSVAARALATGELFF.

The chain couples TRBV5-1 to TRBJ2-1; 7 positions agree with TRBD2. CDR3 size: 17 residues. Germline CDR1 is SGHRS and CDR2 is YFSETQ. Trimming at V came to 3 bases and at J to 3 bases, leaving 12 bases not matched to a gene. CDR3 coding DNA: TGCGCCAGCAGCTCTGGTTGGCGGGAGAGGGTCTACAATGAGCAGTTCTTC. Translated: CASSSGWRERVYNEQFF.

J is TRBJ2-7 and V is TRBV14; 8 bases align to TRBD2. The CDR3 totals 16 residues. Germline CDR1 reads SGHDN; CDR2 reads FVKESK. J was trimmed by 2 bases and V by 4 bases; bases with no gene match: 10. Here the CDR3 reads CASSPNRLAWTYEQYF. CDR3 sequence (DNA): TGTGCCAGCAGCCCTAACAGACTAGCGTGGACCTACGAGCAGTACTTC.

The rearrangement links TRBV5-4 to TRBJ1-4; D is uncertain. This CDR3 spans 15 amino acids. CDR1 and CDR2 from the germline V gene are SGHNT and YYREEE (reference sequence). V was pared by 4 bases and J by 4 bases, with 14 bases between. The CDR3 nucleotides are TGTGCCAGCAGCCCGTCAGGACGCCTTAATGAAAAACTGTTTTTT. It specifies CASSPSGRLNEKLFF.

Of note for this clone: Other DNA sequences in the same sample also yield this CDR3. The chain links TRBV5-1 to TRBJ1-2; weak D call: TRBD1 (5 bases). This CDR3 spans 13 amino acids. Germline-derived CDR1 and CDR2 are SGHRS and YFSETQ. Deletions cut 0 bases from V and 7 bases from J, with 10 bases between. This CDR3 reads CASSLAGRSGYTF. CDR3 in DNA: TGCGCCAGCAGCTTGGCAGGGAGAAGTGGCTACACCTTC.

V gene TRBV18 combines with J gene TRBJ1-5; maybe TRBD1 (6 bases). Germline CDR1 KGHSH, CDR2 LQKENI. The V end was cut by 4 bases, the J end by 6 bases, with 13 bases between. This CDR3 contains 14 residues. CDR3 sequence (DNA): TGTGCCAGCTCACGTGCAGGGGTCGGTCAGCCCCAGCATTTT. Its translation: CASSRAGVGQPQHF.

This clone was seen only a few times. The rearrangement uses TRBV15 and TRBJ2-7; 8 bases agree with TRBD1. Germline CDR1 is LNHNV and CDR2 is YYDKDF (reference sequence). The CDR3 is made up of 15 amino acids. V shed 1 base and J 3 bases; nucleotides not matched to a gene: 5. The CDR3 here is CATSRAGTGHYEQYF. CDR3 nucleotides: TGTGCCACCAGCAGAGCAGGGACAGGACACTACGAGCAGTACTTC.

This clone has just a few counts. This rearrangement joins TRBV29-1 to TRBJ2-4, with a possible D match to TRBD1 (5 bases). The CDR3 runs 15 residues. V lost 4 bases and J 4 bases, leaving 17 bases between the germline ends. CDR1 and CDR2 from the germline V gene are SQVTM and ANQGSEA. CDR3 in DNA: TGCAGCGTTGCTTATCTGGGGCAAGCTAAAAACATTCAGTACTTC. This translates into CSVAYLGQAKNIQYF. The full variable domain, its missing parts supplied by reference TRBV29-1 and TRBJ2-4, is SAVISQKPSRDICQRGTSLTIQCQVDSQVTMMFWYRQQPGQSLTLIATANQGSEATYESGFVIDKFPISRPNLTFSTLTVSNMSPEDSSIYLCSVAYLGQAKNIQYFGAGTRLSVL.

This clone came up a few times. This may be a read error, as it is one base from a much larger clone. The chain links TRBV4-2 to TRBJ2-5; D is unresolved. The V gene's germline CDR1 is LGHNA and CDR2 YNFKEQ. This CDR3 contains 11 residues. V lost 4 bases and J 1 base, leaving 1 base between the germline ends. This CDR3 is CASSLQETQYF. The CDR3 DNA reads as TGTGCCAGCAGCCTCCAAGAGACCCAGTACTTC.

The chain combines TRBV28 with TRBJ2-7; 7 positions agree with TRBD2. Germline CDR1 reads MDHEN; CDR2 reads SYDVKM. The CDR3 extends over 16 amino acids. V lost 3 bases and J lost 5; bases outside the gene matches: 13. CDR3 in DNA: TGTGCCAGCAGTTTGGGGCTAGCGGCATCTCTCAACGAGCAGTACTTC. Amino acid sequence: CASSLGLAASLNEQYF.